This T cell receptor (beta chain) was recovered during a study of shared clonotypes between healthy human individuals. Details on this clone: The antigen remains unidentified.

Selected positively for CCR7 and CD45RO-negative, naive CD8 cells excluded terminally differentiated effector memory CD45RA+ cells. Overall study results and limits: Blood was the only sampled material, and tissue repertoires likely differ. Rarefaction gave evidence that sorted-subset sequencing remained incomplete despite large depth.

Trimming took off 4 bases at V and 3 bases at J, with 7 bases between the two ends. The CDR3 consists of 12 residues. Germline V gene data show CDR1 as KGHSH and CDR2 as LQKENI. Investigators spread the genomic DNA of each subset evenly over several immunoSEQ plates. Produced via immunoSEQ multiplex PCR; TCRdb's table is partial and in-frame only. The sample shows approximately 2,000,000 clones, over 85% of them seen only once. The chain has TRBV18 and TRBJ2-7; D unresolved. The sample comprised naive CD8+ T cells from PBMCs. The clonotype originates from a young man in good health. Some clones in this sample may be carry-over from other donors' samples. The CDR3 nucleotides read TGTGCCAGCTCACAACCGGACTACGAGCAGTACTTC. Translation: CASSQPDYEQYF.